The sequence of this TCR beta chain was determined in a study of patients and donors after allogeneic stem cell transplantation. TCRdb re-called the RT-PCR reads through MiXCR, storing one row per CDR3 protein. Of some 880,000 distinct CDR3 sequences in the sample, around 17% were seen once. There are a few counts of this clonotype. The sequenced sample was blood, either unsorted or a sorted T cell fraction (not recorded which). The receptor was isolated from a human donor who was either an allogeneic HSCT recipient or a stem cell or donor lymphocyte infusion donor (not recorded which). It is not recorded whose cells these are; they may come from a transplant donor.

DNA for the CDR3: TGTGCCAGCAGCCCGGACTGGGAGCAGTACTTC. Translating gives CASSPDWEQYF. V gene TRBV5-5 combines with J gene TRBJ2-7; D perhaps matches TRBD2 (5 bases). From germline, CDR1 is SGHKS and CDR2 YYEKEE (reference sequence). The CDR3 covers 11 residues. Between the trimmed V and J ends, which lost 4 bases and 7 bases, there was a span of 9 bases.